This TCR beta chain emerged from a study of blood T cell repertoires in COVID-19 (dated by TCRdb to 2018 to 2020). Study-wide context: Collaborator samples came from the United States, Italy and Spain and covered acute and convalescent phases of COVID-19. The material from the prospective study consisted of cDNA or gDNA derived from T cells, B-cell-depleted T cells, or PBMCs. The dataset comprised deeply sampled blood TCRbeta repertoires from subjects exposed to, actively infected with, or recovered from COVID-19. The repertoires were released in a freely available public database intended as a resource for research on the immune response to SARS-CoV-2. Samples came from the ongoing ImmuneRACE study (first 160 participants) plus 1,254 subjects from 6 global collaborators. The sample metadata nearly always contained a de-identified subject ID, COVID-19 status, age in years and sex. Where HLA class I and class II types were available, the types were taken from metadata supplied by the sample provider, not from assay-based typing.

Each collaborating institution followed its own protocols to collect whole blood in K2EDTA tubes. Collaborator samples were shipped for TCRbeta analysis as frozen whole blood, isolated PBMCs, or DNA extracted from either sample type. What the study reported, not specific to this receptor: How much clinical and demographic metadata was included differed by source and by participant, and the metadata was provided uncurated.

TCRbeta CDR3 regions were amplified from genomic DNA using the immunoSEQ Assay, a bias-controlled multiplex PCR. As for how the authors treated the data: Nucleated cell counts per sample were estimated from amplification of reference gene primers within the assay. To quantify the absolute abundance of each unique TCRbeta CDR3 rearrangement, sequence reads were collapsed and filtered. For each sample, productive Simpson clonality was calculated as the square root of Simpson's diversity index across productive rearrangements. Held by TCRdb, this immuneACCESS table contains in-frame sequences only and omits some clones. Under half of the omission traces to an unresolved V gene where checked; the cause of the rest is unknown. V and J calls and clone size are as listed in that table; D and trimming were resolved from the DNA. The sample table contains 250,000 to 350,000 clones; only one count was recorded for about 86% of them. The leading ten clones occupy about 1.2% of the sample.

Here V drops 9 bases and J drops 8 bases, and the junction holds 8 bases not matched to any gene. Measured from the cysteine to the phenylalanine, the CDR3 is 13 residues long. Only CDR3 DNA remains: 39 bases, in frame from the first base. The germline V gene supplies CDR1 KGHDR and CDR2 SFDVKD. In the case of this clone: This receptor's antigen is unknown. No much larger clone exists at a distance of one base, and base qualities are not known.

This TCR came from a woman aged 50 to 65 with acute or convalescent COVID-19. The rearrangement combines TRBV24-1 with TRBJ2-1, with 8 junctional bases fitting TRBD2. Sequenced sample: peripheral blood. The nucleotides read TGTGCCACCTCTGGGCTAGCGGGCGATGAGCAGTTCTTC. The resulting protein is CATSGLAGDEQFF.